This TCR beta chain was documented in a study of CD8+ T cells in alopecia areata. Study-wide findings and caveats: Compared with normal scalp, lesional scalp had higher clonality and more expanded CD8+ clones.

Comment on this clone: As yet, its antigen is unknown.

Alopecia areata patients had lesional scalp punch biopsies and peripheral blood taken from them. The V and J ends lost 1 base and 10 bases respectively, with 5 bases between them. The CDR3 length is 11 residues. Germline lookup yields CDR1 MGHRA and CDR2 YSYEKL. RNA, once extracted, was reverse transcribed into cDNA for use as the sequencing template. Some clones are missing from TCRdb's copy, which holds only in-frame ones; the method was immunoSEQ multiplex PCR. The sample consists of 130,000 to 150,000 clones, over 70% of them appearing once. Sequenced material: CD8+ T cells sorted from blood, taken at week 0. J is TRBJ2-1 and V is TRBV4-1; no definite D call. The clonotype was recovered from a human donor with alopecia areata. CDR3 DNA sequence: TGCGCCAGCAGCCAAGGAATGGAGCAGTTCTTC. This gives the protein CASSQGMEQFF.